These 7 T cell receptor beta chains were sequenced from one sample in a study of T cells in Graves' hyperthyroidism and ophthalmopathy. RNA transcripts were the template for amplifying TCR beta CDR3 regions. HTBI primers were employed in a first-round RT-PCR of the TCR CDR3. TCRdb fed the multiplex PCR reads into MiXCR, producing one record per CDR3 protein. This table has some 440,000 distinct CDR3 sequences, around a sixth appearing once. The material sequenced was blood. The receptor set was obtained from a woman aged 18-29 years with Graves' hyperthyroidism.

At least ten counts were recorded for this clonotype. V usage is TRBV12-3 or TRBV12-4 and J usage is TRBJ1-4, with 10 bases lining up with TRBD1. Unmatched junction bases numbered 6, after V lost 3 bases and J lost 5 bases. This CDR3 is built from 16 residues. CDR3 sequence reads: CASSFPRDRGNEKLFF. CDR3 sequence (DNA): TGTGCCAGCAGTTTCCCCCGGGACAGGGGAAATGAAAAACTGTTTTTT.

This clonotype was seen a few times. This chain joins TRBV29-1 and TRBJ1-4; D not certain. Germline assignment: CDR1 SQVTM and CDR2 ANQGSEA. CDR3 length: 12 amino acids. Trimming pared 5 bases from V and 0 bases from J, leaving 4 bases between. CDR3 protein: CSVWATNEKLFF. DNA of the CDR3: TGCAGCGTTTGGGCAACTAATGAAAAACTGTTTTTT.

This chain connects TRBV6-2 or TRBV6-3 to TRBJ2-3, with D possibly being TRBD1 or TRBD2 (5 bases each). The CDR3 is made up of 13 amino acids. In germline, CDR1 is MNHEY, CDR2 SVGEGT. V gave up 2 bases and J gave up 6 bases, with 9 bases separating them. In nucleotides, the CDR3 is TGTGCCAGCAGTTACGGGACGGACGATACGCAGTATTTT. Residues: CASSYGTDDTQYF.

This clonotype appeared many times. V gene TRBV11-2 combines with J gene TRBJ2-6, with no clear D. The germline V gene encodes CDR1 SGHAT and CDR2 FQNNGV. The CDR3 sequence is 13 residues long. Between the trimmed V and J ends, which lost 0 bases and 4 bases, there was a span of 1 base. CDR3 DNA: TGTGCCAGCAGCTTAGAGGGGGCCAACGTCCTGACTTTC. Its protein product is CASSLEGANVLTF.

CDR3 coding DNA: TGTGCCAGCAGCTTAGGGCAGGGAAGTCGAGAGACCCAGTACTTC. Translated: CASSLGQGSRETQYF. The chain uses TRBV7-9 and TRBJ2-5; D is possibly TRBD1 (5 bases). V gave up 1 base and J gave up 4 bases, with 13 bases separating them. The CDR3 has 15 amino acids. Germline V gives CDR1 SEHNR, CDR2 FQNEAQ (reference sequence). The full variable domain, in which reference TRBV7-9 and TRBJ2-5 provide the parts outside the CDR3, is DTGVSQNPRHKITKRGQNVTFRCDPISEHNRLYWYRQTLGQGPEFLTYFQNEAQLEKSRLLSDRFSAERPKGSFSTLEIQRTEQGDSAMYLCASSLGQGSRETQYFGPGTRLLVL.

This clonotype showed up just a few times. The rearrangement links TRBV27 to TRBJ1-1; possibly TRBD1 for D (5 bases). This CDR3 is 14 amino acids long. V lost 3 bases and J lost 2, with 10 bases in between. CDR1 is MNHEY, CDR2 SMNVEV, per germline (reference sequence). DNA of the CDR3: TGTGCCAGCAGTTTTACTGACAGAAACACTGAAGCTTTCTTT. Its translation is CASSFTDRNTEAFF.

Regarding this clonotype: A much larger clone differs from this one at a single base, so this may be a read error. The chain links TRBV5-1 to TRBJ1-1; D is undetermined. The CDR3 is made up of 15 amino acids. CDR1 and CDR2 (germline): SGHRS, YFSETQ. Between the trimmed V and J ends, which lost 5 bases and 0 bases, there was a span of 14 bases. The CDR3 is CASSSLTEMNTEAFF. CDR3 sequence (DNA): TGCGCCAGCAGTTCATTGACGGAGATGAACACTGAAGCTTTCTTT.